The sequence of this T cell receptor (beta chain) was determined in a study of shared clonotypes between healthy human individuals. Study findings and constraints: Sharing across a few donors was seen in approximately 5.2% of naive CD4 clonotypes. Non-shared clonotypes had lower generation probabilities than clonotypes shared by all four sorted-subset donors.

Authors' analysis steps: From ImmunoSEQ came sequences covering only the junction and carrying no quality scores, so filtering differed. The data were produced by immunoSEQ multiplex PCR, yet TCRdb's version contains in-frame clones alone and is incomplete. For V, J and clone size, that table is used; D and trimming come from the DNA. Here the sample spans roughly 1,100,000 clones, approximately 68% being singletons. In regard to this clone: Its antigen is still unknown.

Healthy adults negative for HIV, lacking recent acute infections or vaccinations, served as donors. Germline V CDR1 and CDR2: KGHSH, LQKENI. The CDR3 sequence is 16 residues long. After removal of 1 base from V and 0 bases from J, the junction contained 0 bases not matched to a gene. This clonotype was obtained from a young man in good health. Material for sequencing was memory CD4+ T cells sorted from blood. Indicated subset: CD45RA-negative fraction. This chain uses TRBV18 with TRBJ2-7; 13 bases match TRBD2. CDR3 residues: CASSPRTSGSSYEQYF. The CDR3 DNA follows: TGTGCCAGCTCACCACGGACTAGCGGGAGCTCCTACGAGCAGTACTTC.